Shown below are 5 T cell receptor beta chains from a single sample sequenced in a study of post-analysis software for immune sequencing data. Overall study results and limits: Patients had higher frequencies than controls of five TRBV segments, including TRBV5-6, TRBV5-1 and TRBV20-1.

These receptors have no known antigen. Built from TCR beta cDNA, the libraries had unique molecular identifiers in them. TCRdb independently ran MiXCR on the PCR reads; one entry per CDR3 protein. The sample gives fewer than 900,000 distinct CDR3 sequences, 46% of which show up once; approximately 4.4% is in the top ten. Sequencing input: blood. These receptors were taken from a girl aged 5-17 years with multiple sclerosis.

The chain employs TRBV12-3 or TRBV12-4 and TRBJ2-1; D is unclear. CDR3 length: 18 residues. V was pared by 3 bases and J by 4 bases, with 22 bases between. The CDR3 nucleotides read TGTGCCAGCAGTTTTCTCGGCGCCTTTCTGACCAGTTACAATGAGCAGTTCTTC. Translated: CASSFLGAFLTSYNEQFF.

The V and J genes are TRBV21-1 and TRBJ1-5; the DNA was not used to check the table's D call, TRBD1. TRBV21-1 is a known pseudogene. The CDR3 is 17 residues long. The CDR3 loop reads CASSKDQWRGAMQPQHF. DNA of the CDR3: TGTGCCAGCAGCAAGGACCAGTGGAGGGGGGCGATGCAGCCCCAGCATTTT.

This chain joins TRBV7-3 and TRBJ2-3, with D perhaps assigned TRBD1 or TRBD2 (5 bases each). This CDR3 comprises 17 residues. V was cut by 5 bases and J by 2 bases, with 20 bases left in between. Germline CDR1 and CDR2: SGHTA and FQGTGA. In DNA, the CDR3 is TGTGCCAGCAGCCCCGGGTCAGGGTTGGGACCCACAGATACGCAGTATTTT. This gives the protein CASSPGSGLGPTDTQYF.

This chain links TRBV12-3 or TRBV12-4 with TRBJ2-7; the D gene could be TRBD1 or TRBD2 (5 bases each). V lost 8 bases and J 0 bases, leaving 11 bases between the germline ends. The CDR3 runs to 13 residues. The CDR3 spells CASVGGYSYEQYF. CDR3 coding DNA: TGTGCCAGCGTTGGGGGTTACTCCTACGAGCAGTACTTC.

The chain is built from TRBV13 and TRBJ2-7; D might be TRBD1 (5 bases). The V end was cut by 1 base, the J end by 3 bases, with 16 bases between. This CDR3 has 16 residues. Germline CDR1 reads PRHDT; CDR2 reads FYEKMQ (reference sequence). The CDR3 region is CASSLARVGDNYEQYF. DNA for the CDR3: TGTGCCAGCAGCTTAGCCAGGGTAGGAGATAACTACGAGCAGTACTTC.